The clone carrying this TCR beta chain was seen at least ten times. Per the study methods: Counts of nucleated cells, estimated from reference gene primer amplification, were obtained. Repertoires were generated with immunoSEQ multiplex PCR, while TCRdb's copy carries only in-frame clones and drops some. Clone size and V and J calls were adopted from that table, with D and trimming inferred from the DNA. The table lists about 92,000 clones, around 85% of them singletons. Between the trimmed V and J ends, which lost 4 bases and 2 bases, there was a span of 19 bases. CDR1 and CDR2 (germline): MNHEY, SVGEGT. The CDR3 consists of 17 residues. The sample originates from a study of blood T cell repertoires in COVID-19. For the study at large: The study drew acute and convalescent COVID-19 samples from the United States, Italy and Spain. Sources were T cells, B-cell-depleted T cells, or PBMCs; the material itself was cDNA or gDNA.

This sequence originates from a human donor in a cohort sampled during active COVID-19. This sequence joins TRBV6-2 or TRBV6-3 and TRBJ2-3, with D perhaps TRBD1 (6 bases). The material sequenced was peripheral blood. In DNA, the CDR3 is TGTGCCAGCAGTTGGAGATCAGGGAAGGGGGACACAGATACGCAGTATTTT. Amino acid sequence: CASSWRSGKGDTDTQYF.